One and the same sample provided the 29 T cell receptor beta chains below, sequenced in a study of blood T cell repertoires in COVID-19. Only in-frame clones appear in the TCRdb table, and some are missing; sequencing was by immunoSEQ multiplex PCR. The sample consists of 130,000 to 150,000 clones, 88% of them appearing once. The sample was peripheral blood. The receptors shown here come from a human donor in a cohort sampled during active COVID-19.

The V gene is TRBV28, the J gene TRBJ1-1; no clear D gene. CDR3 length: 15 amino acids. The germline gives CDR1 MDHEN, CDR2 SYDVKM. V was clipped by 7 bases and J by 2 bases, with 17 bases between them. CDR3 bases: TGTGCCAGCACTCCCCCGACTTCCCTAAACACTGAAGCTTTCTTT. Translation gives CASTPPTSLNTEAFF.

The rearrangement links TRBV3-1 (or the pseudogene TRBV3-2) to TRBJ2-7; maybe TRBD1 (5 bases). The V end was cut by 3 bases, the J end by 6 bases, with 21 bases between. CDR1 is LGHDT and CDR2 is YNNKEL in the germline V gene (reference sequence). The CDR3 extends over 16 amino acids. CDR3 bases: TGTGCCAGCAGCCACGACGCTACAGGTCTCCACTCCGAGCAGTACTTC. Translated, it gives CASSHDATGLHSEQYF.

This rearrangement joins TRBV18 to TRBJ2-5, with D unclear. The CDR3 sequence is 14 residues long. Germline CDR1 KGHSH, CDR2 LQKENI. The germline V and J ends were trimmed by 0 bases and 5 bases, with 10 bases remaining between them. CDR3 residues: CASSPPSGGETQYF. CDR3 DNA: TGTGCCAGCTCACCACCCTCGGGTGGGGAGACCCAGTACTTC.

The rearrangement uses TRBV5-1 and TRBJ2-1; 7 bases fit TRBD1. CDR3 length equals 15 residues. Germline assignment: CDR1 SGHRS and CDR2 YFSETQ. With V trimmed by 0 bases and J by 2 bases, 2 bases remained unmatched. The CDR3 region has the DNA TGCGCCAGCAGCTTGGCCCAGGGGGCCTACAATGAGCAGTTCTTC. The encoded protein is CASSLAQGAYNEQFF. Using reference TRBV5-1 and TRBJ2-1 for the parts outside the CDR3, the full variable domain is KAGVTQTPRYLIKTRGQQVTLSCSPISGHRSVSWYQQTPGQGLQFLFEYFSETQRNKGNFPGRFSGRQFSNSRSEMNVSTLELGDSALYLCASSLAQGAYNEQFFGPGTRLTVL.

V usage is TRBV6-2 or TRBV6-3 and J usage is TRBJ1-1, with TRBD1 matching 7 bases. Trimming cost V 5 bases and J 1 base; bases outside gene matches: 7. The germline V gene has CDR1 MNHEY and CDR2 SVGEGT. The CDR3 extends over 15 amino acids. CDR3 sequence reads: CASSRSGTANTEAFF. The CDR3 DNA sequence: TGTGCCAGCAGTAGATCGGGGACAGCGAACACTGAAGCTTTCTTT.

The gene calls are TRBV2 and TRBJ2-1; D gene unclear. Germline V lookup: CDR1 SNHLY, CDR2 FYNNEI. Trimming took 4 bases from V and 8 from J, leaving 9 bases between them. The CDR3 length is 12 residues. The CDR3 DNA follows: TGTGCCAGCAGTGTCGCCTCGGATGAGCAGTTCTTC. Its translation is CASSVASDEQFF.

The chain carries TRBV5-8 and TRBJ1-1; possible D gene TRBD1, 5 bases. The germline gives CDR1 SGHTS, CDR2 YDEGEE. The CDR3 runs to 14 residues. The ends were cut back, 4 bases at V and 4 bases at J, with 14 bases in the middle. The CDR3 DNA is TGTGCCAGCAGCCTGGGTCGGGGGAGCACTGAAGCTTTCTTT. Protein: CASSLGRGSTEAFF.

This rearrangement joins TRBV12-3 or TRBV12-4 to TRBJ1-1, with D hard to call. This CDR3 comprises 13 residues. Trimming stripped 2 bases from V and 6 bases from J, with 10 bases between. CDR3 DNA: TGTGCCAGCAGTTTAATCCGAGGCGCTGAAGCTTTCTTT. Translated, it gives CASSLIRGAEAFF.

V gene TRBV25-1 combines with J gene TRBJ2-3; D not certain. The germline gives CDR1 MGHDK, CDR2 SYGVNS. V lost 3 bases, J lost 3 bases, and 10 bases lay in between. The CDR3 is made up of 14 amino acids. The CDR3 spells CASSDRRLTDTQYF. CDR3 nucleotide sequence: TGTGCCAGCAGTGATAGGCGACTGACAGATACGCAGTATTTT.

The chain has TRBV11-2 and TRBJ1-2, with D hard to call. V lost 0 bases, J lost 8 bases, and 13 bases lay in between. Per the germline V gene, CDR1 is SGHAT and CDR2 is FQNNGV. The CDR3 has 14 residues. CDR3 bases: TGTGCCAGCAGCTTAGATCTGACCTCGGGGGGCTACACCTTC. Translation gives CASSLDLTSGGYTF.

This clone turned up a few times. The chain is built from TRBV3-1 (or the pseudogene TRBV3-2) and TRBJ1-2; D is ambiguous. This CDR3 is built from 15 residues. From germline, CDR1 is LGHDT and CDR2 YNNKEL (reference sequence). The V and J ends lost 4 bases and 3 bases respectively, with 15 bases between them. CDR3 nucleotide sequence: TGTGCCAGCAGCCTGCATAGAGGGCGCGACTATGGCTACACCTTC. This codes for CASSLHRGRDYGYTF.

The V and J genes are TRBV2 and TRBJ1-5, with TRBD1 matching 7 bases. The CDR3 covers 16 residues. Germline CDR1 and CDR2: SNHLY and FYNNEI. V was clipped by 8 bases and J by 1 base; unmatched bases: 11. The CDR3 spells CASRGQGGRSNQPQHF. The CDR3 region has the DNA TGTGCCAGCCGAGGGCAGGGGGGACGGAGCAATCAGCCCCAGCATTTT.

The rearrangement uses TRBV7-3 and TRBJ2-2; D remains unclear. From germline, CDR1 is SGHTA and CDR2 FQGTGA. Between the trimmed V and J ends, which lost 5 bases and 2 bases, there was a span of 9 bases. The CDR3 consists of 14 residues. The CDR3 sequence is CASSPHRNTGELFF. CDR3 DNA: TGTGCCAGCAGCCCGCACAGAAACACCGGGGAGCTGTTTTTT.

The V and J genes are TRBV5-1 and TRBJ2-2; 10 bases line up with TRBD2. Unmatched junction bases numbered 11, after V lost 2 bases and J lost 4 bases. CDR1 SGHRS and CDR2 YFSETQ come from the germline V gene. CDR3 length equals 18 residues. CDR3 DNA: TGCGCCAGCAGCTTAAATCACCTAGCGGGAGTTCGCACCGGGGAGCTGTTTTTT. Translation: CASSLNHLAGVRTGELFF.

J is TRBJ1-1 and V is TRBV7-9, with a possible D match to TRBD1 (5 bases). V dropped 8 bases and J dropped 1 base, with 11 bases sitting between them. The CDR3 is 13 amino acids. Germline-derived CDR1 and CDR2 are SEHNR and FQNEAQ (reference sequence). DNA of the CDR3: TGTGCCAGCCAAGGGGCGAAGAACACTGAAGCTTTCTTT. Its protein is CASQGAKNTEAFF.

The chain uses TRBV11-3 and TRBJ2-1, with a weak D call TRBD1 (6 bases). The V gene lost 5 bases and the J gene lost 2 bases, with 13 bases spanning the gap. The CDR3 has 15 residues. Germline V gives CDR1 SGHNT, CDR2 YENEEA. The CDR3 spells CASSQQGEAYNEQFF. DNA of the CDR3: TGTGCCAGCAGCCAACAGGGTGAGGCCTACAATGAGCAGTTCTTC.

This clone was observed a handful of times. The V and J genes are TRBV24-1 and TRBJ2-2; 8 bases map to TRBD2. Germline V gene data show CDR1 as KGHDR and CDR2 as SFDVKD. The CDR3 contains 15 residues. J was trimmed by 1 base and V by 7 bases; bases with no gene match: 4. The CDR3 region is CATSRGGLNTGELFF. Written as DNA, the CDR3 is TGTGCCACCAGCCGGGGGGGCCTGAACACCGGGGAGCTGTTTTTT.

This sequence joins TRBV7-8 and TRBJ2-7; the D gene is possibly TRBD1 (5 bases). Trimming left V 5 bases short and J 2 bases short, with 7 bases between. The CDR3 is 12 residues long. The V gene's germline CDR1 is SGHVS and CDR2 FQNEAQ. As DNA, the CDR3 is TGTGCCAGCAGCAAAGGGGCCTACGAGCAGTACTTC. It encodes CASSKGAYEQYF.

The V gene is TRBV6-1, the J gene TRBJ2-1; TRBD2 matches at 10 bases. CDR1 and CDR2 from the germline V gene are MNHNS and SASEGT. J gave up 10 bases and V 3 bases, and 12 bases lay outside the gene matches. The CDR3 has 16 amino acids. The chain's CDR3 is CASSDPAGGFDSEQFF. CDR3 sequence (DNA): TGTGCCAGCAGTGACCCAGCGGGAGGGTTTGACTCCGAGCAGTTCTTC.

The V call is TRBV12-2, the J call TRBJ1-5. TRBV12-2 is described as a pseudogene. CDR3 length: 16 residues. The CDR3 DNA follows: TGTGCAAGTCGCTTAGTGCAGGCGGGGAGAGATCAGCCCCAGCATTTT. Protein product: CASRLVQAGRDQPQHF.

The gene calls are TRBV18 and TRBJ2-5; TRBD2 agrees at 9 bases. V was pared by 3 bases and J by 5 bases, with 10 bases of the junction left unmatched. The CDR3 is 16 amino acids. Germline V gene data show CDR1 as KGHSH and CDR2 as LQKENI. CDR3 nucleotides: TGTGCCAGCTCACCCCGGACTAGCGAAGGATGGGAGACCCAGTACTTC. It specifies CASSPRTSEGWETQYF.

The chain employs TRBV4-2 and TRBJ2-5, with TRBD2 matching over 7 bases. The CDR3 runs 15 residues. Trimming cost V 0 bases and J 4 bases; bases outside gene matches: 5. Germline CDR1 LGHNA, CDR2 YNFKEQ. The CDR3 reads CASSQERGRGETQYF. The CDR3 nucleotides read TGTGCCAGCAGCCAAGAACGGGGGAGGGGAGAGACCCAGTACTTC.

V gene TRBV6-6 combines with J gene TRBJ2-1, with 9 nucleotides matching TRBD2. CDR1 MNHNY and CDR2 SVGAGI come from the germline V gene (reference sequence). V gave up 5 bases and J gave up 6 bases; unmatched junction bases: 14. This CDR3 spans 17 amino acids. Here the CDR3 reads CASSPRTGTSKINEQFF. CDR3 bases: TGTGCCAGCAGTCCGCGCACAGGGACTAGCAAGATCAATGAGCAGTTCTTC.

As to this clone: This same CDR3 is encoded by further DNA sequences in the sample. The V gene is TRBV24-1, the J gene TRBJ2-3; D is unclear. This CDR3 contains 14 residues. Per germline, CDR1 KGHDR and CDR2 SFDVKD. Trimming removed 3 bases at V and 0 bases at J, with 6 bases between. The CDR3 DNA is TGTGCCACCAGTGATCTGGCTAGCACAGATACGCAGTATTTT. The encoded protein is CATSDLASTDTQYF.

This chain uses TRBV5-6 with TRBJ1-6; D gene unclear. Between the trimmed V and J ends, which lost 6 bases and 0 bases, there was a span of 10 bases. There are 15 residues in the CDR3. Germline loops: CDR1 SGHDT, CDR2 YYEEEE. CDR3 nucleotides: TGTGCCAGCACCCTAGGGAGCTCCTATAATTCACCCCTCCACTTT. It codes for CASTLGSSYNSPLHF.

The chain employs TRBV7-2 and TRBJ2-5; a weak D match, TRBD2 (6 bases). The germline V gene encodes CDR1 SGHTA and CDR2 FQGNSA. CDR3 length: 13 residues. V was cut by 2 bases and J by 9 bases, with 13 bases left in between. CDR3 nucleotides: TGTGCCAGCAGCTTACGACTAGTCGGGTCCCAGTACTTC. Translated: CASSLRLVGSQYF.

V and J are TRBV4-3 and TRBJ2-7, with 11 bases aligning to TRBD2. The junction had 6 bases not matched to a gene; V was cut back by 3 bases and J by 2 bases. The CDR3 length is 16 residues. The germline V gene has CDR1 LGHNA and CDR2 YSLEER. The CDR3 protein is CASSHDRLAGPYEQYF. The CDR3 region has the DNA TGCGCCAGCAGCCACGATAGACTAGCGGGGCCCTACGAGCAGTACTTC.

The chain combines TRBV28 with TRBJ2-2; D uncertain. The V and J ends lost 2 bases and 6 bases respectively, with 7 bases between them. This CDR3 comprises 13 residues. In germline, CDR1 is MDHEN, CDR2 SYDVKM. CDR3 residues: CASSLGSPGELFF. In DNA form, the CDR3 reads TGTGCCAGCAGTTTAGGTAGCCCCGGGGAGCTGTTTTTT.

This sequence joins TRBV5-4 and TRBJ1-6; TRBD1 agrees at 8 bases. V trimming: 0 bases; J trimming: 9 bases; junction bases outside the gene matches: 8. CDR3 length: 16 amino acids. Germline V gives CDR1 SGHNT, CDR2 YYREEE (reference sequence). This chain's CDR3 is CASSLDQAGGSSPLHF. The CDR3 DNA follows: TGTGCCAGCAGCTTGGATCAGGCAGGGGGCAGTTCACCCCTCCACTTT.